This TCR beta chain came from a study of blood T cell repertoires in COVID-19 (dated by TCRdb to the early 2020s). Study-level background: Samples from collaborators originated in the United States, Italy and Spain and spanned both the acute and convalescent phases of COVID-19. The prospective study material was composed of cDNA or gDNA derived from T cells, B-cell-depleted T cells, or PBMCs. Deeply sampled blood TCRbeta repertoires from subjects exposed to, actively infected with, or recovered from COVID-19 were included in the dataset. The repertoires were made available in a free public database intended to serve as a resource for research on the immune response to SARS-CoV-2. The samples were drawn from the first 160 participants of the ongoing ImmuneRACE study and from over 950 subjects provided by 6 global collaborators. A de-identified subject ID, COVID-19 status, age in years and sex were almost always included in the sample metadata. HLA class I and class II types, where available, came from metadata supplied by the sample provider rather than from assay-based typing. Here is what the overall study found, with its caveats: How much clinical and demographic metadata was included differed by source and by participant, and the metadata was provided uncurated.

Collaborating institutions collected whole blood in K2EDTA tubes following their own protocols. For TCRbeta analysis, collaborators shipped samples as frozen whole blood, isolated PBMCs, or DNA extracted from either of those sample types. This clone was detected a few times. No antigen is known for it. Nothing much larger sits one base from this clone, and base qualities are not available. TCRbeta CDR3 regions were amplified from genomic DNA using the immunoSEQ Assay, a bias-controlled multiplex PCR. Per the source publication's procedure: The number of nucleated cells in each sample was estimated from the amplification of reference gene primers within the assay. Sequence reads were collapsed and filtered to measure the absolute abundance of every unique TCRbeta CDR3 rearrangement. For each sample, productive Simpson clonality was calculated by taking the square root of Simpson's diversity index across productive rearrangements. This is the immuneACCESS table as TCRdb keeps it, with only in-frame sequences that have V and J called. A part of the clones is gone; compared with another copy, unresolved V genes explain less than half, and the rest is unexplained. That table furnishes V, J and clone size, whereas the DNA furnished D and trimming. The sample records 120,000 or so clones, roughly four fifths of which are singletons. The ten largest clones capture 4% to 5.5% of the sample.

V gives up 5 bases and J gives up 0 bases, and the segment between their germline ends measures 7 bases. The CDR3 covers 13 residues, taking in both the cysteine and the phenylalanine. Only the CDR3 portion is preserved as DNA: 39 bases, with reading frame beginning at the first base. From the germline V gene (reference sequence), CDR1 is MNHNY and CDR2 is SVGAGI. The clonotype comes from a woman in her seventies with acute or convalescent COVID-19. The receptor chain draws on TRBV6-6 and TRBJ1-2, with the D segment identity uncertain. Sequencing was carried out using peripheral blood. Here the CDR3 is given as CASSRTSNYGYTF. The base sequence is TGTGCCAGCAGTCGGACTTCTAACTATGGCTACACCTTC.